The clone carrying this T cell receptor (beta chain) was recorded a few times. These data originate in a study of blood T cell repertoires in COVID-19. Background on the study: The analysed material was cDNA or gDNA that came from T cells, B-cell-depleted T cells, or PBMCs.

The V segment lost 5 bases and the J segment 4 bases; nucleotides outside the gene matches: 5. The CDR3 covers 15 residues. The germline V gene has CDR1 WSHSY and CDR2 SAAADI. Authors' analysis steps: Amplification of reference gene primers was used by the study to estimate nucleated cell counts. Some clones are missing from TCRdb's copy, which holds only in-frame ones; the method was immunoSEQ multiplex PCR. The D gene and trimming were derived from the DNA, and the V and J assignments and clone size from that table. The repertoire has 290,000 or so clones, roughly 85% of them found once; the top ten carry around 5.5%.

The receptor was derived from a man aged 45 to 65 with active or convalescent COVID-19. The source material was peripheral blood. V usage is TRBV10-2 and J usage is TRBJ1-3; 10 nucleotides agree with TRBD1. The CDR3 sequence: CASSPGQGWGNTIYF. CDR3 DNA sequence: TGCGCCAGCAGTCCGGGACAGGGGTGGGGAAACACCATATATTTT.